Each of the 21 T cell receptor beta chains below was sequenced from the same sample in a study of blood T cell repertoires in COVID-19. Libraries were prepared by immunoSEQ multiplex PCR; TCRdb keeps only in-frame clonotypes and omits some of them. The table includes roughly 240,000 clones, roughly 82% detected once. The sequencing sample was made of peripheral blood. The receptor source for this set is a woman between 70 and 85 years old with acute or convalescent COVID-19.

The chain carries TRBV28 and TRBJ1-2, with 7 positions matching TRBD1. CDR1 and CDR2 (germline): MDHEN, SYDVKM. This CDR3 spans 14 amino acids. V trimming: 2 bases; J trimming: 4 bases; junction bases outside the gene matches: 4. The CDR3, as DNA: TGTGCCAGCAGTTTAATAGGGGGCAGCTATGGCTACACCTTC. Its protein product is CASSLIGGSYGYTF.

This rearrangement joins TRBV4-1 to TRBJ2-3; tentatively, D is TRBD2 (5 bases). The CDR3 totals 11 residues. Germline CDR1 is MGHRA and CDR2 is YSYEKL. CDR3 bases: TGCGGGGCTGGCGGGACAGATACGCAGTATTTT. This codes for CGAGGTDTQYF.

This clone was recorded a few times. The V gene is TRBV5-6, the J gene TRBJ1-2; 7 bases fit TRBD1. Germline-derived CDR1 and CDR2 are SGHDT and YYEEEE. Trimming at V came to 0 bases and at J to 1 base, leaving 3 bases not matched to a gene. This CDR3 is built from 15 residues. The CDR3 DNA follows: TGTGCCAGCAGCTTGGGTAGGGGGCTTAACTATGGCTACACCTTC. As protein: CASSLGRGLNYGYTF.

This clone came up a few times. The V and J genes are TRBV4-2 and TRBJ1-4; perhaps TRBD1 as D (5 bases). Germline loops: CDR1 LGHNA, CDR2 YNFKEQ. The CDR3 has 16 residues. Deletions cut 3 bases from V and 1 base from J, with 12 bases between. CDR3 nucleotides: TGTGCCAGCAGCCAGCAGGGTCTAGTAACTAATGAAAAACTGTTTTTT. Its translation: CASSQQGLVTNEKLFF.

This clone is a singleton in its sample. The rearrangement joins TRBV19 to TRBJ1-5; D remains unclear. The CDR3 is 13 residues long. CDR1 and CDR2 from the germline V gene are LNHDA and SQIVND (reference sequence). Between the trimmed V and J ends, which lost 3 bases and 5 bases, there was a span of 8 bases. CDR3 region: CASSIVRDQPQHF. For the CDR3, the DNA is TGTGCCAGTAGTATTGTACGCGATCAGCCCCAGCATTTT.

This chain uses TRBV28 with TRBJ1-1, with 8 bases aligning to TRBD1. The CDR3 runs 15 residues. The germline CDR1 and CDR2 sequences are MDHEN and SYDVKM. V was clipped by 5 bases and J by 1 base; unmatched bases: 6. The CDR3 sequence is CASSRNRGTNTEAFF. DNA for the CDR3: TGTGCCAGCAGTCGAAACAGGGGGACGAACACTGAAGCTTTCTTT.

This clone has just one count. The chain recombines TRBV18 with TRBJ1-5, with no clear D. The germline V gene encodes CDR1 KGHSH and CDR2 LQKENI. The CDR3 has 15 amino acids. V was cut by 1 base and J by 0 bases, with 7 bases left in between. The CDR3 sequence: CASSPRHNSNQPQHF. The CDR3 DNA reads TGTGCCAGCTCACCACGCCACAATAGCAATCAGCCCCAGCATTTT. The whole variable domain, remainder taken from reference TRBV18 and TRBJ1-5, is NAGVMQNPRHLVRRRGQEARLRCSPMKGHSHVYWYRQLPEEGLKFMVYLQKENIIDESGMPKERFSAEFPKEGPSILRIQQVVRGDSAAYFCASSPRHNSNQPQHFGDGTRLSIL.

The rearrangement joins TRBV6-5 to TRBJ1-3; D is perhaps TRBD1 (5 bases). From germline, CDR1 is MNHEY and CDR2 SVGAGI. With 7 bases removed from V and 3 bases from J, the gap between germline ends came to 10 bases. The CDR3 extends over 13 amino acids. This chain's CDR3 is CASTRGDGNTIYF. The CDR3 coding sequence is TGTGCCAGCACCCGGGGGGATGGAAACACCATATATTTT.

This sequence joins TRBV19 and TRBJ1-4, with 8 bases that match TRBD1. The J segment lost 7 bases and the V segment lost 6 bases, leaving 10 bases of the junction unmatched. The CDR3 has 15 residues. The germline gives CDR1 LNHDA, CDR2 SQIVND (reference sequence). CDR3 in DNA: TGTGCCAGTAGCGGGACAGGTCAGCTTGGTGAAAAACTGTTTTTT. It is translated as CASSGTGQLGEKLFF. Full variable domain (remainder filled in from reference TRBV19 and TRBJ1-4): DGGITQSPKYLFRKEGQNVTLSCEQNLNHDAMYWYRQDPGQGLRLIYYSQIVNDFQKGDIAEGYSVSREKKESFPLTVTSAQKNPTAFYLCASSGTGQLGEKLFFGSGTQLSVL.

The J gene is TRBJ1-2, the V gene TRBV28, with a weak D call TRBD1 (6 bases). CDR3 length: 14 residues. Germline lookup yields CDR1 MDHEN and CDR2 SYDVKM. V was cut by 6 bases and J by 4 bases, with 15 bases left in between. The CDR3 region is CASSMGAGFYGYTF. The DNA of the CDR3 is TGTGCCAGCAGCATGGGGGCAGGGTTCTATGGCTACACCTTC.

The chain joins TRBV28 to TRBJ2-7; 9 positions match TRBD1. V shed 5 bases, J shed 5 bases, and the junction held 10 bases outside the gene matches. The CDR3 contains 15 residues. Germline CDR1 is MDHEN and CDR2 is SYDVKM. CDR3 loop: CASSPNWDRENEQYF. DNA of the CDR3: TGTGCCAGCAGTCCTAACTGGGACAGGGAGAACGAGCAGTACTTC.

In this sample, this clone turned up once. V gene TRBV4-3 combines with J gene TRBJ1-4, with D hard to call. This CDR3 is 15 amino acids long. CDR1 is LGHNA and CDR2 is YSLEER in the germline V gene. V dropped 0 bases and J dropped 3 bases, with 8 bases sitting between them. The chain's CDR3 is CASSQDPPANEKLFF. DNA of the CDR3: TGCGCCAGCAGCCAAGATCCTCCGGCTAATGAAAAACTGTTTTTT.

In DNA form, the CDR3 reads TGTGCCAGCAGCTTAGCGCCGTTAAGGACCAGGGGCGACACTGAAGCTTTCTTT. As protein: CASSLAPLRTRGDTEAFF. J is TRBJ1-1 and V is TRBV7-8; D is perhaps TRBD1 (6 bases). The CDR3 has 18 amino acids. V lost 0 bases and J 3 bases, leaving 20 bases between the germline ends. In germline, CDR1 is SGHVS, CDR2 FQNEAQ.

A few counts support this clone. The chain joins TRBV6-5 to TRBJ1-1; 7 positions match TRBD1. This CDR3 is 13 amino acids long. J gave up 4 bases and V 6 bases, and 5 bases lay outside the gene matches. Germline V gives CDR1 MNHEY, CDR2 SVGAGI. CDR3 nucleotide sequence: TGTGCCAGCAGGACCGGGACAGTCACTGAAGCTTTCTTT. Protein: CASRTGTVTEAFF.

The chain is built from TRBV25-1 and TRBJ1-1, with 7 bases matching TRBD1. J gave up 1 base and V 8 bases, and 7 bases lay outside the gene matches. The germline V gene encodes CDR1 MGHDK and CDR2 SYGVNS. The CDR3 length is 14 residues. In DNA form, the CDR3 reads TGTGCCAGCCGCACCGGGACAGCGAACACTGAAGCTTTCTTT. Translating it yields CASRTGTANTEAFF.

The sample holds one count of this clone. The J gene is TRBJ1-2, the V gene TRBV7-9; D gene ambiguous. Germline V gene sequence: CDR1 SEHNR, CDR2 FQNEAQ (reference sequence). With 6 bases removed from V and 4 bases from J, the gap between germline ends came to 9 bases. The CDR3 covers 12 residues. The CDR3 spells CASRNYFYGYTF. The CDR3 DNA is TGTGCCAGCAGAAACTACTTCTATGGCTACACCTTC.

This sequence joins TRBV19 and TRBJ2-1; TRBD1 agrees at 10 bases. Germline CDR1 LNHDA, CDR2 SQIVND (reference sequence). V trimming: 3 bases; J trimming: 9 bases; junction bases outside the gene matches: 8. The CDR3 is made up of 15 amino acids. The CDR3 region is CASSISGQGVGEQFF. The CDR3 nucleotides read TGTGCCAGTAGTATTTCTGGACAGGGGGTGGGTGAGCAGTTCTTC.

The chain recombines TRBV28 with TRBJ1-3; no clear D gene. V was pared by 4 bases and J by 0 bases, with 13 bases between. Germline CDR1 is MDHEN and CDR2 is SYDVKM. The CDR3 spans 16 residues. CDR3 protein: CASSSVDGVSGNTIYF. The DNA for the CDR3 is TGTGCCAGCAGTTCGGTAGACGGAGTCTCTGGAAACACCATATATTTT.

This sequence joins TRBV10-3 and TRBJ2-2; perhaps TRBD2 as D (6 bases). V was trimmed by 6 bases and J by 4 bases, leaving 18 bases between them. The CDR3 has 16 amino acids. Germline V gene sequence: CDR1 ENHRY, CDR2 SYGVKD. CDR3 coding DNA: TGTGCCATCAGCGACGCTGGGACTGCCAGCACCGGGGAGCTGTTTTTT. This encodes CAISDAGTASTGELFF.

This chain links TRBV9 with TRBJ2-1; the D is unclear. The CDR3 runs 14 residues. Trimming stripped 0 bases from V and 9 bases from J, with 13 bases between. The V gene's germline CDR1 is SGDLS and CDR2 YYNGEE. CDR3 DNA sequence: TGTGCCAGCAGCGTAGATCCCTACGGTAGTGAGCAGTTCTTC. This gives the protein CASSVDPYGSEQFF.

This rearrangement joins TRBV4-1 to TRBJ1-6, with TRBD1 identical over 7 bases. The V and J ends lost 4 bases and 9 bases, in that order; junction bases with no gene match: 12. The V gene's germline CDR1 is MGHRA and CDR2 YSYEKL. The CDR3 runs to 16 residues. The CDR3, as DNA: TGCGCCAGCAGCCTTCACTTAGACAGGGAACGTTCACCCCTCCACTTT. Translation gives CASSLHLDRERSPLHF.